This is a list of T cell receptor beta chains from one sample in a study of human thymus T cells. The data were produced by immunoSEQ multiplex PCR, yet TCRdb's version contains in-frame clones alone and is incomplete. The sample consists of some 50,000 clones, just under 95% of them appearing once. Sample: blood. These receptors originate from a girl in the first two years of life with a congenital heart defect but otherwise immunologically healthy. CDR3s leave out the opening cysteine and the closing phenylalanine or tryptophan. Fields, in order: CDR3 protein, D gene, V gene, J gene. A D gene is named only where the DNA matches it firmly.

SARPGGEQF	TRBD2	TRBV20-1	TRBJ2-1
ASSTPEPNTEAF	-	TRBV19	TRBJ1-1
ASSSLAGPDNEQF	TRBD2	TRBV11-2	TRBJ2-1
ASRLGLAAYNEQF	TRBD2	TRBV6-5	TRBJ2-1
AWSMTVPTYNEQF	-	TRBV30	TRBJ2-1
ASSTWRQEQF	-	TRBV6-6	TRBJ2-1
ASSLAGGGNTIY	-	TRBV5-4	TRBJ1-3
ASSPLTGNGYT	TRBD1	TRBV11-2	TRBJ1-2
ASNSDRGYQETQY	TRBD1	TRBV2	TRBJ2-5
ASSWWTGGLNREQY	TRBD1	TRBV5-8	TRBJ2-7
ASSRANYNEKLF	-	TRBV28	TRBJ1-4
ASSQAMTSGRGRNEQF	TRBD2	TRBV4-3	TRBJ2-1
AISESWVGYGYT	-	TRBV10-3	TRBJ1-2
ASSLGGRGRTTGELF	TRBD2	TRBV11-3	TRBJ2-2
AIRDSSGEETQY	TRBD2	TRBV10-3	TRBJ2-5
ASSVEDRVDYGYT	TRBD1	TRBV9	TRBJ1-2
ASSFGRDAANYGYT	-	TRBV7-6	TRBJ1-2
SVSGLAVSYNEQF	TRBD2	TRBV29-1	TRBJ2-1
ASSTRLAGEGNEQF	-	TRBV21-1	TRBJ2-1
ASSSGYGSEQY	-	TRBV5-1	TRBJ2-7
AWSAPGTAAYNEQF	TRBD1	TRBV30	TRBJ2-1
ASSERTGWNTIY	TRBD1	TRBV10-1	TRBJ1-3
ASSLRGANTGELF	-	TRBV27	TRBJ2-2
ASRQAGQGVQPQH	TRBD1	TRBV19	TRBJ1-5
ASSIENSKNIQY	-	TRBV19	TRBJ2-4
AWSWGSSTDTQY	-	TRBV30	TRBJ2-3
ASSRPGLNTEAF	-	TRBV9	TRBJ1-1
ASSPRTGGTNQPQH	TRBD1	TRBV7-2	TRBJ1-5
ASRPYFSSTDTQY	-	TRBV6-4	TRBJ2-3
ASSYSIGQGYEQY	TRBD1	TRBV6-6	TRBJ2-7
ASSQAGTGGLQETQY	TRBD1	TRBV14	TRBJ2-5
ATQTPSSYEQY	-	TRBV10-3	TRBJ2-7
ASSLGQAQETQY	-	TRBV5-6	TRBJ2-5
AWSVGTGKTDTQY	TRBD1	TRBV30	TRBJ2-3
ASSPSGRRNEQY	TRBD2	TRBV27	TRBJ2-7
ASSRNGGRVTEQY	-	TRBV7-2	TRBJ2-7
ASSPRWGNGNQPQH	-	TRBV4-1	TRBJ1-5
ASSRTGAYGYT	TRBD1	TRBV7-9	TRBJ1-2
AGSLGGKGAF	-	TRBV5-1	TRBJ1-1
ASSFPGQGASEGGYT	TRBD1	TRBV5-1	TRBJ1-2
SVPRGARGTQY	-	TRBV29-1	TRBJ2-5
ASSFGTSYEQY	-	TRBV5-1	TRBJ2-7
SAVDNSYGYT	-	TRBV29-1	TRBJ1-2
ASSLQGIPGANVLT	TRBD1	TRBV5-6	TRBJ2-6
ASSLAWGAVQETQY	-	TRBV7-8	TRBJ2-5
ASSHIRQYANTGELF	-	TRBV11-2	TRBJ2-2
ASSRDRGRGNTEAF	TRBD1	TRBV5-6	TRBJ1-1
ASSKGDWLAGHEQF	-	TRBV21-1	TRBJ2-1